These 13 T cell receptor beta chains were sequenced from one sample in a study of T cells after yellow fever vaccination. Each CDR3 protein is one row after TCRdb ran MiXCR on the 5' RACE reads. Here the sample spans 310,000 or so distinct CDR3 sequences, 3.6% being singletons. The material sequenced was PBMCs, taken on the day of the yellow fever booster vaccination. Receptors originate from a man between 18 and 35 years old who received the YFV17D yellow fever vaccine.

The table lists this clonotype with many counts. For the CDR3, the DNA is TGTGCCAGCAGTTTCCGGGAGCAGTTCTTC. It yields the protein CASSFREQFF. The chain recombines TRBV12-3 or TRBV12-4 with TRBJ2-1; D is unresolved. Trimming left V 3 bases short and J 10 bases short, with 4 bases between. The CDR3 runs 10 residues.

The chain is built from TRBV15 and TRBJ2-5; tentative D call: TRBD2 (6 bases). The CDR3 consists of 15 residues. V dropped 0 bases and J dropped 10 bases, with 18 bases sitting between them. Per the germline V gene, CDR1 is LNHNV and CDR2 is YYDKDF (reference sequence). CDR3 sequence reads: CATSRDGGENRDQYF. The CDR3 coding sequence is TGTGCCACCAGCAGAGATGGAGGGGAGAATCGGGACCAGTACTTC.

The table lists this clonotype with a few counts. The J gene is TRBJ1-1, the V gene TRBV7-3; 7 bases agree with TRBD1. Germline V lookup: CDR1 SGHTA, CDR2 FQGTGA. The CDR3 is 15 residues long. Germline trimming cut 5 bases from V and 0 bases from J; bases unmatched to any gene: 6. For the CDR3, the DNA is TGTGCCAGCAGCGAGACAGGGTTCATGAACACTGAAGCTTTCTTT. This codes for CASSETGFMNTEAFF.

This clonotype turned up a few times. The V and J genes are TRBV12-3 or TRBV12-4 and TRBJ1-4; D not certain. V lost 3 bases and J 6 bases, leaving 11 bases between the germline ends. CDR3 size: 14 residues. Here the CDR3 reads CASSFDGLDEKLFF. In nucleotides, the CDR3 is TGTGCCAGCAGTTTTGATGGTTTGGATGAAAAACTGTTTTTT.

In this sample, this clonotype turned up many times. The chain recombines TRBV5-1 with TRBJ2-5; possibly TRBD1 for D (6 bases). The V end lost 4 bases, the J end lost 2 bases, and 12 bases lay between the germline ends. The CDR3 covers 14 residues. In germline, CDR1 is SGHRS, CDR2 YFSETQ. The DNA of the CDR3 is TGCGCCAGCAGCGCACGGGACAATCAAGAGACCCAGTACTTC. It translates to CASSARDNQETQYF.

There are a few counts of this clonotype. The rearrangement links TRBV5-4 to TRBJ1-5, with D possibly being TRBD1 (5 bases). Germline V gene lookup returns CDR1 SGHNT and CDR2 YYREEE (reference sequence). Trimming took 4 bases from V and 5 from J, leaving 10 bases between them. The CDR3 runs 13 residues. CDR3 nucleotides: TGTGCCAGCAGCATAGACAGATATCAGCCCCAGCATTTT. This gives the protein CASSIDRYQPQHF. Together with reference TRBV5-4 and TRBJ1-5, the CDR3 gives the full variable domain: ETGVTQSPTHLIKTRGQQVTLRCSSQSGHNTVSWYQQALGQGPQFIFQYYREEENGRGNFPPRFSGLQFPNYSSELNVNALELDDSALYLCASSIDRYQPQHFGDGTRLSIL.

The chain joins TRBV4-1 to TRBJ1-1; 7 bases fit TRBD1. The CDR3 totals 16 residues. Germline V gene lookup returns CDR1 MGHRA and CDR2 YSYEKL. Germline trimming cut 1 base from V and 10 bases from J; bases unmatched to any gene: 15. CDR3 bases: TGCGCCAGCAGCCAAGGACCTACAGGGGCCGGGGACGGAGCTTTCTTT. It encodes CASSQGPTGAGDGAFF.

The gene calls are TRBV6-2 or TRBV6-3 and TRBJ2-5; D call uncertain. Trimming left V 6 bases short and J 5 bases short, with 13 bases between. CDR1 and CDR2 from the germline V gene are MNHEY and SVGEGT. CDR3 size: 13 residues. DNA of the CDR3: TGTGCCAGCAGCCTAACGAGGTTGGAGACCCAGTACTTC. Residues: CASSLTRLETQYF.

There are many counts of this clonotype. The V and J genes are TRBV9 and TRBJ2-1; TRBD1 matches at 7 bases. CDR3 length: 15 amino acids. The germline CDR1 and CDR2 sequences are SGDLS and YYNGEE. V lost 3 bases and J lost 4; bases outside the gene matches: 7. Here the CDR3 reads CASSALGDSYNEQFF. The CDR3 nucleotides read TGTGCCAGCAGCGCCCTAGGGGACAGTTACAATGAGCAGTTCTTC.

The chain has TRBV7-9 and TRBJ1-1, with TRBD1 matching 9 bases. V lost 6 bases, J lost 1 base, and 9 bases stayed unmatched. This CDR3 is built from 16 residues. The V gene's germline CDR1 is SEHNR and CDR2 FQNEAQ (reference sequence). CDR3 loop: CASSHRDRARNTEAFF. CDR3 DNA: TGTGCCAGCAGTCATCGGGACAGGGCGCGGAACACTGAAGCTTTCTTT.

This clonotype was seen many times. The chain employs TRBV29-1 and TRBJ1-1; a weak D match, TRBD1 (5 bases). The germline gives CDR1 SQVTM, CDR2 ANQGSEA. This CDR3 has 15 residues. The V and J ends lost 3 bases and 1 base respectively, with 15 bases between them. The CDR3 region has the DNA TGCAGCGTTGATGGGAGGGGAGGGGCGAACACTGAAGCTTTCTTT. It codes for CSVDGRGGANTEAFF.

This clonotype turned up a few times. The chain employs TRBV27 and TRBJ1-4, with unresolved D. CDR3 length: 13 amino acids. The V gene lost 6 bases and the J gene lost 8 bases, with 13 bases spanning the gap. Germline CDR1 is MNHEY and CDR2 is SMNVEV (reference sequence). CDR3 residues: CASRFIGREKLFF. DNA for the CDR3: TGTGCCAGCAGGTTTATCGGGCGGGAAAAACTGTTTTTT.

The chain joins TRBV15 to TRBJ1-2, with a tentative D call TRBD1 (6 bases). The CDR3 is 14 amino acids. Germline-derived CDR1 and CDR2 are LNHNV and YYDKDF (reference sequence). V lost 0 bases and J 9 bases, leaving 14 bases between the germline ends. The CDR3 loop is CATSRDPQGGSYTF. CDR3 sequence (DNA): TGTGCCACCAGCAGAGATCCACAAGGGGGGAGCTACACCTTC. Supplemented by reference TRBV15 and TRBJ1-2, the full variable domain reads DAMVIQNPRYQVTQFGKPVTLSCSQTLNHNVMYWYQQKSSQAPKLLFHYYDKDFNNEADTPDNFQSRRPNTSFCFLDIRSPGLGDTAMYLCATSRDPQGGSYTFGSGTRLTVV.